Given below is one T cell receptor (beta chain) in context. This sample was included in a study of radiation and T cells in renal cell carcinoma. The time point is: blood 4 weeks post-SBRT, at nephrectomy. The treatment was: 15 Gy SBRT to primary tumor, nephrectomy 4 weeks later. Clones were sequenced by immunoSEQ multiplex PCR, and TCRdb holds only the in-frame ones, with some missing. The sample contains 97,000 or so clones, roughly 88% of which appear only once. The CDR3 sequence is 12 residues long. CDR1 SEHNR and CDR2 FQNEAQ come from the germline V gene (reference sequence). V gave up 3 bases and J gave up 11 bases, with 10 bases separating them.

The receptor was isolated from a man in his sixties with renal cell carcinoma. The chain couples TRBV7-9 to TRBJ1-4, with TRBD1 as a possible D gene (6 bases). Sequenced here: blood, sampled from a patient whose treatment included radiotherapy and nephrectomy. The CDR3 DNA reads TGTGCCAGCAGCTTTGAAAGGGGGAAACTGTTTTTT. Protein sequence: CASSFERGKLFF.